Below are 22 T cell receptor beta chains sequenced from a single sample in a study of T cell repertoires in cytomegalovirus infection. TCRdb fed the reads into MiXCR, producing one record per CDR3 protein. Of 350,000 to 500,000 distinct CDR3 sequences listed, 30% to 40% were seen once; the top ten hold roughly 13%. The sequencing sample was made of PBMCs. The receptor source for this set is a human donor in good health (CMV status not recorded). Some clones in this sample may be carry-over from other donors' samples.

This chain connects TRBV15 to TRBJ2-7; D ambiguous. Trimming removed 0 bases at V and 3 bases at J, with 6 bases between. The germline CDR1 and CDR2 sequences are LNHNV and YYDKDF (reference sequence). This CDR3 is 13 amino acids long. CDR3 DNA sequence: TGTGCCACCAGCAGAGAACAGTTCTACGAGCAGTACTTC. Residues: CATSREQFYEQYF.

Only a few counts were recorded for this clonotype. The rearrangement uses TRBV20-1 and TRBJ1-2; 7 nucleotides line up with TRBD1. The V segment lost 3 bases and the J segment 1 base; nucleotides outside the gene matches: 8. This CDR3 comprises 15 residues. CDR1 and CDR2 from the germline V gene are DFQATT and SNEGSKA (reference sequence). DNA of the CDR3: TGCAGTGCTAGTAGCTGGCAGGGGGTTAACTATGGCTACACCTTC. Protein: CSASSWQGVNYGYTF.

Concerning this clonotype itself: Compared with germline, one end of the junction differs, possibly owing to a read error. The chain couples TRBV11-2 to TRBJ1-5, with no clear D. This CDR3 has 12 residues. Germline CDR1 SGHAT, CDR2 FQNNGV. This chain's CDR3 is CASSFGNHPQHF. In DNA, the CDR3 is TGTGCCAGCAGCTTCGGGAATCATCCCCAGCATTTT.

V gene TRBV7-9 combines with J gene TRBJ2-1, with TRBD1 as a possible D gene (5 bases). Germline CDR1 reads SEHNR; CDR2 reads FQNEAQ (reference sequence). V lost 5 bases to trimming and J lost 0 bases, with 14 bases between them. The CDR3 has 16 amino acids. In nucleotides, the CDR3 is TGTGCCAGCAGCCCCGCGACAGCAAGCTCCTACAATGAGCAGTTCTTC. Encoded protein: CASSPATASSYNEQFF.

This chain uses TRBV7-6 with TRBJ2-7; D gene unclear. This CDR3 has 13 residues. The V gene lost 7 bases and the J gene lost 2 bases, with 12 bases spanning the gap. CDR1 and CDR2 from the germline V gene are SGHVS and FNYEAQ. DNA of the CDR3: TGTGCCAGCAACGATAACGGAGCCTACGAGCAGTACTTC. Translating it yields CASNDNGAYEQYF.

The CDR3 DNA reads as TGTGCCAGCAGCTGGCCGTTAACAGGGGAGTCCTACAATGAGCAGTTCTTC. This gives the protein CASSWPLTGESYNEQFF. This chain links TRBV7-2 with TRBJ2-1; 7 bases match TRBD1. Germline CDR1 is SGHTA and CDR2 is FQGNSA. With 4 bases clipped from V and 1 base from J, the junction kept 10 bases outside the gene matches. The CDR3 contains 17 residues.

About this clonotype: One junction end does not reproduce the germline sequence, and a read error may be involved. This chain links TRBV4-1 with TRBJ2-6; 16 bases are shared with TRBD2. The V gene's germline CDR1 is MGHRA and CDR2 YSYEKL. This CDR3 contains 21 residues. The CDR3: CANSQLGLAGGLSAGANVLTF. CDR3 DNA sequence: TGCGCCAACAGCCAATTGGGACTAGCGGGGGGGCTGAGTGCTGGGGCCAACGTCCTGACTTTC.

In this sample, this clonotype turned up many times. CDR3 region: CASSLAVGGTGELFF. CDR3 sequence (DNA): TGTGCCAGCAGCTTAGCGGTCGGCGGCACCGGGGAGCTGTTTTTT. This chain links TRBV7-2 with TRBJ2-2; no clear D gene. With 0 bases removed from V and 4 bases from J, the gap between germline ends came to 9 bases. Germline CDR1 and CDR2: SGHTA and FQGNSA. The CDR3 loop spans 15 amino acids.

The gene calls are TRBV27 and TRBJ1-2, with TRBD1 identical over 7 bases. The CDR3 consists of 14 residues. The V segment lost 6 bases and the J segment 1 base; nucleotides outside the gene matches: 5. Germline CDR1 MNHEY, CDR2 SMNVEV (reference sequence). The CDR3 nucleotides are TGTGCCAGCAGCAAACAGGGGATTAACTATGGCTACACCTTC. As protein: CASSKQGINYGYTF.

This clonotype was seen many times. The chain carries TRBV7-8 and TRBJ2-5; D might be TRBD1 or TRBD2, each matching 5 bases. The CDR3 extends over 15 amino acids. CDR1 SGHVS and CDR2 FQNEAQ come from the germline V gene. The V end lost 7 bases, the J end lost 0 bases, and 15 bases lay between the germline ends. The CDR3 loop is CASNLRGWDQETQYF. The DNA of the CDR3 is TGTGCCAGCAACCTGAGGGGTTGGGACCAAGAGACCCAGTACTTC.

V is TRBV5-1 and J is TRBJ2-5; TRBD2 might be the D (5 bases). Trimming took off 1 base at V and 1 base at J, with 8 bases between the two ends. Germline V lookup: CDR1 SGHRS, CDR2 YFSETQ. This CDR3 has 14 amino acids. The CDR3 nucleotides are TGCGCCAGCAGCTTGCCCGGGATCCAAGAGACCCAGTACTTC. It encodes CASSLPGIQETQYF.

This clonotype came up many times. This chain connects TRBV6-1 to TRBJ1-4; D not certain. This CDR3 has 13 residues. Trimming took off 6 bases at V and 8 bases at J, with 13 bases between the two ends. Germline CDR1 MNHNS, CDR2 SASEGT. The CDR3 reads CASRDPWREKLFF. CDR3 bases: TGTGCCAGCAGGGATCCGTGGAGGGAAAAACTGTTTTTT.

V usage is TRBV7-9 and J usage is TRBJ1-1; D uncertain. CDR1 SEHNR and CDR2 FQNEAQ come from the germline V gene (reference sequence). CDR3 size: 15 residues. V shed 5 bases and J shed 0 bases, with 13 bases lying between them. The CDR3 DNA reads as TGTGCCAGCAGCCCCAGTTTGGAGATGAACACTGAAGCTTTCTTT. Protein product: CASSPSLEMNTEAFF.

In this sample, this clonotype turned up many times. The chain has TRBV12-3 or TRBV12-4 and TRBJ1-2; possible D gene TRBD1, 6 bases. The CDR3 is 14 residues long. V lost 6 bases and J 6 bases, leaving 17 bases between the germline ends. CDR3: CASRSPGEWDGYTF. CDR3 coding DNA: TGTGCCAGCAGGTCTCCAGGGGAATGGGATGGCTACACCTTC.

The V call is TRBV19, the J call TRBJ2-3, with TRBD1 matching 7 bases. Germline loops: CDR1 LNHDA, CDR2 SQIVND (reference sequence). Losses at the gene ends were 5 bases for V and 10 bases for J; bases not matched to a gene: 9. The CDR3 covers 13 residues. The chain's CDR3 is CASSEKGAIAQYF. CDR3 nucleotide sequence: TGTGCCAGTAGTGAGAAGGGGGCTATCGCGCAGTATTTT.

This clonotype turned up a few times. In nucleotides, the CDR3 is TGTGCCAGCAGTGATCCTCTAGCGGGCGCAGATACGCAGTATTTT. It translates to CASSDPLAGADTQYF. V gene TRBV6-5 combines with J gene TRBJ2-3, with 8 bases fitting TRBD2. V lost 5 bases to trimming and J lost 4 bases; unmatched junction nucleotides: 8. The V gene's germline CDR1 is MNHEY and CDR2 SVGAGI. The CDR3 totals 15 residues.

This clonotype has more than one count but fewer than ten. This chain joins TRBV11-1 and TRBJ2-7, with 9 bases aligning to TRBD1. The CDR3 loop spans 15 amino acids. The germline V gene has CDR1 SGHAT and CDR2 FQDESV (reference sequence). J lost 1 base, V lost 4 bases, and 5 bases had no gene match. CDR3 in amino acids: CASSSSGTGSYEQYF. In DNA form, the CDR3 reads TGTGCCAGCAGCTCATCCGGGACAGGGTCCTACGAGCAGTACTTC.

This clonotype was seen many times. The V call is TRBV12-3 or TRBV12-4, the J call TRBJ2-5, with D perhaps TRBD1 (5 bases). This CDR3 comprises 14 residues. V was cut by 6 bases and J by 3 bases, with 14 bases left in between. The CDR3 sequence is CASSDGHTKETQYF. The CDR3 DNA is TGTGCCAGCAGCGACGGACACACGAAAGAGACCCAGTACTTC.

As regards this clonotype: A read error may explain this, as a much larger clone is one base away. The rearrangement links TRBV7-2 to TRBJ2-1; TRBD1 agrees at 8 bases. Germline V CDR1 and CDR2: SGHTA, FQGNSA. The CDR3 length is 15 residues. The CDR3 DNA is TGTGCCAGCAGCTTAGGGCAGGGGGCGAACAAGGAGCAGTTCTTC. Translated: CASSLGQGANKEQFF.

This clonotype was counted many times. V is TRBV7-2 and J is TRBJ1-4; the D gene is possibly TRBD1 (5 bases). Looked up from germline, CDR1 is SGHTA and CDR2 is FQGNSA. CDR3 size: 13 residues. V was clipped by 1 base and J by 10 bases, with 10 bases between them. The CDR3 sequence is CASSLGGARKLFF. The DNA for the CDR3 is TGTGCCAGCAGCTTAGGGGGCGCCCGAAAACTGTTTTTT.

The genes are TRBV12-3 or TRBV12-4 and TRBJ1-6, with D unclear. CDR3 length equals 16 residues. V was cut by 3 bases and J by 8 bases, with 17 bases left in between. CDR3 loop: CASSFSPSAGDSPLHF. CDR3 sequence (DNA): TGTGCCAGCAGTTTCTCGCCAAGCGCGGGTGATTCACCCCTCCACTTT.

This clonotype showed up just a few times. An end of the junction differs from the germline gene, which may be a read error. The chain is built from TRBV7-9 and TRBJ1-2; TRBD1 aligns across 7 bases. Germline V gene sequence: CDR1 SEHNR, CDR2 FQNEAQ (reference sequence). The CDR3 is made up of 11 amino acids. The CDR3 loop is CASSLVEGTAF. As DNA, the CDR3 is TGTGCCAGCAGCTTAGTTGAAGGGACAGCCTTC.